These 10 T cell receptor beta chains share one sample of origin, sequenced in a study of blood T cell repertoires in COVID-19 (dated by TCRdb to the early 2020s). The library was made by the immunoSEQ multiplex PCR assay. Not all clones reach the TCRdb copy of this immuneACCESS table, which keeps in-frame sequences only. Checked studies attribute under half of the gap to unresolved V genes and leave the rest unexplained. This sample is represented by around 380,000 clones; roughly 77% of them were singletons. More than 0.85% of the sample goes to the ten largest clones. The sample taken for sequencing was peripheral blood. These receptors came from a human donor with acute or convalescent COVID-19. The donor label of this sample is uncertain.

The chain uses TRBV4-1 and TRBJ1-2; a weak D match, TRBD1 (5 bases). This CDR3 comprises 17 residues. From germline, CDR1 is MGHRA and CDR2 YSYEKL. V lost 7 bases and J 4 bases, leaving 25 bases between the germline ends. In DNA form, the CDR3 reads TGCGCCAGCAACGCAGCCACCCGGGGGAAAAGTAGCTATGGCTACACCTTC. This codes for CASNAATRGKSSYGYTF.

This chain connects TRBV29-1 to TRBJ2-7, with TRBD2 matching over 8 bases. This CDR3 is built from 15 residues. Looked up from germline, CDR1 is SQVTM and CDR2 is ANQGSEA. V lost 6 bases to trimming and J lost 3 bases; unmatched junction nucleotides: 13. CDR3 in amino acids: CSVKRETGGVYEQYF. CDR3 in DNA: TGCAGCGTCAAGCGGGAAACGGGGGGGGTCTACGAGCAGTACTTC.

The rearrangement uses TRBV10-3 and TRBJ1-1; 10 bases map to TRBD1. This CDR3 region has 15 residues. Germline trimming cut 6 bases from V and 4 bases from J; bases unmatched to any gene: 8. The V gene's germline CDR1 is ENHRY and CDR2 SYGVKD. The DNA of the CDR3 is TGTGCCATCAGGAGACAGGGGGCGCATCGCACTGAAGCTTTCTTT. Its protein product is CAIRRQGAHRTEAFF.

There are a few counts of this clone. The V call is TRBV5-6, the J call TRBJ2-4; possible D gene TRBD1, 6 bases. Looked up from germline, CDR1 is SGHDT and CDR2 is YYEEEE. CDR3 size: 15 residues. The germline V and J ends were trimmed by 6 bases and 0 bases, with 13 bases remaining between them. The CDR3 sequence: CASTLWGLAKNIQYF. The CDR3 DNA reads as TGTGCCAGCACCCTGTGGGGGCTAGCCAAAAACATTCAGTACTTC.

The J gene is TRBJ2-1, the V gene TRBV3-1 (or the pseudogene TRBV3-2); no reliable D call. This CDR3 spans 12 amino acids. Trimming took 3 bases from V and 8 from J, leaving 8 bases between them. CDR1 and CDR2 from the germline V gene are LGHDT and YNNKEL (reference sequence). Here the CDR3 DNA reads TGTGCCAGCAGCCATTCCGGTTATGAGCAGTTCTTC. Translated, it gives CASSHSGYEQFF.

On this clone: Distinct nucleotide sequences in the sample also encode this CDR3. This chain links TRBV18 with TRBJ2-5; no definite D call. Germline loops: CDR1 KGHSH, CDR2 LQKENI. V was trimmed by 4 bases and J by 1 base, leaving 16 bases between them. The CDR3 is 16 residues long. The CDR3 DNA follows: TGTGCCAGCTCACAGTCCAGGTCGTTCGTCCAAGAGACCCAGTACTTC. Its translation: CASSQSRSFVQETQYF.

This clone was counted only a few times. The chain joins TRBV29-1 to TRBJ1-2; 10 bases align to TRBD1. This CDR3 spans 15 amino acids. Trimming at V came to 3 bases and at J to 4 bases, leaving 8 bases not matched to a gene. CDR1 and CDR2 from the germline V gene are SQVTM and ANQGSEA. CDR3 sequence (DNA): TGCAGCGTTGAGCGACAGGGGGCTTCGGGCTATGGCTACACCTTC. Translated: CSVERQGASGYGYTF.

The gene calls are TRBV7-6 and TRBJ2-7; tentative D call: TRBD1 (5 bases). The CDR3 length is 15 residues. Germline CDR1 SGHVS, CDR2 FNYEAQ. V lost 0 bases and J lost 6, with 15 bases in between. CDR3 residues: CASSLAVGRRGEQYF. The CDR3 DNA sequence: TGTGCCAGCAGCTTAGCTGTGGGGCGAAGGGGCGAGCAGTACTTC.

The gene calls are TRBV5-4 and TRBJ2-3, with a weak D call TRBD1 (7 bases). The CDR3 is made up of 14 amino acids. Germline CDR1 reads SGHNT; CDR2 reads YYREEE (reference sequence). V lost 5 bases and J lost 2, with 12 bases in between. The CDR3 DNA is TGTGCCAGCAGTCGCGGGACAGACACAGATACGCAGTATTTT. It encodes CASSRGTDTDTQYF.

The chain links TRBV5-1 to TRBJ1-6; D is ambiguous. This CDR3 is built from 17 residues. V lost 4 bases and J lost 8, with 22 bases in between. Looked up from germline, CDR1 is SGHRS and CDR2 is YFSETQ. This CDR3 reads CASSPTPEGRYYSPLHF. The CDR3, as DNA: TGCGCCAGCAGCCCCACTCCCGAAGGGAGGTACTATTCACCCCTCCACTTT.